This TCR beta chain emerged from a study of T cells after yellow fever vaccination. Study outcomes and limitations: Relatively few clonotypes were ones that appeared in both CD4 and CD8 compartments. Though weaker, the secondary response peaked faster, on day 5 versus 15.

Universal primer sites and UMIs were introduced during 5'RACE template-switching synthesis of TCR cDNA. Using its own MiXCR run on the 5' RACE reads, TCRdb lists one record per CDR3 protein. The data contain some 550,000 distinct CDR3 sequences, about 19% of them seen just once; the ten biggest clones take up approximately 14%. The germline V gene has CDR1 MNHEY and CDR2 SMNVEV (reference sequence). CDR3 length: 13 amino acids. A word on this clonotype: Its antigen is undetermined.

The sequencing used PBMCs, collected 15 days after the yellow fever booster vaccination. The receptor comes from a man younger than 40 who received the YFV17D yellow fever vaccine. The chain recombines TRBV27 with TRBJ2-7; TRBD1 matches at 7 bases. In nucleotides, the CDR3 is TGTGCAACCAGGTGGGCAGGGGGCTACGAGCAGTACTTC. It is translated as CATRWAGGYEQYF.